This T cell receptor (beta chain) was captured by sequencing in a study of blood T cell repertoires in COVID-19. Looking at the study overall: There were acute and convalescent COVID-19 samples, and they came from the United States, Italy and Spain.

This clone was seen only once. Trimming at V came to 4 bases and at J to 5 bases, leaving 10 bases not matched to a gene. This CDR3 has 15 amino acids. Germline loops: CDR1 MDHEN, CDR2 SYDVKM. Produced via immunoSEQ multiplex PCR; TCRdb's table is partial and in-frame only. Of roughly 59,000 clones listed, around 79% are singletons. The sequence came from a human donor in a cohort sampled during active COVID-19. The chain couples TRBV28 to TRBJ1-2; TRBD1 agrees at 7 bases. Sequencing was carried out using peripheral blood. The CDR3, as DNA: TGTGCCAGCAGTTATCCCAGGGGGGAAAAGTATGGCTACACCTTC. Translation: CASSYPRGEKYGYTF.